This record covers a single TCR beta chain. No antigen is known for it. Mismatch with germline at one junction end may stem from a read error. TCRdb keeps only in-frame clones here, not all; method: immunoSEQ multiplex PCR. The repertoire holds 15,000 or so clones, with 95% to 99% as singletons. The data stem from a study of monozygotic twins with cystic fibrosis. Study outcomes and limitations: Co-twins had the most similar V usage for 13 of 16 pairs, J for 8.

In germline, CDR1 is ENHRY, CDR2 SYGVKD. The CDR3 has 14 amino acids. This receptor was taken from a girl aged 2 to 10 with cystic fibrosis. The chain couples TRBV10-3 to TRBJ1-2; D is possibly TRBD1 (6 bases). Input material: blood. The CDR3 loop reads CAISESGAGAVSDF. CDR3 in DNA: TGTGCCATCAGTGAGTCGGGGGCAGGGGCCGTCTCTGACTTC.